This T cell receptor beta chain stems from a study of blood T cell repertoires in COVID-19 (dated by TCRdb to about 2020). Background for the entire study: Samples from collaborators originated in the United States, Italy and Spain and spanned both the acute and convalescent phases of COVID-19. The material from the prospective study consisted of cDNA or gDNA derived from T cells, B-cell-depleted T cells, or PBMCs. Deeply sampled blood TCRbeta repertoires from subjects exposed to, actively infected with, or recovered from COVID-19 were included in the dataset. The repertoires were released in a freely available public database meant as a resource for research on the immune response to SARS-CoV-2. Samples came from the ongoing ImmuneRACE study (first 160 participants) plus 1,254 subjects from 6 global collaborators. The sample metadata nearly always contained a de-identified subject ID, COVID-19 status, age in years and sex. HLA class I and class II types, where available, came from metadata supplied by the sample provider rather than from assay-based typing. On the study overall, not on this receptor specifically: Clinical and demographic metadata were provided uncurated, with the amount varying by source and participant.

This clone came up once. What this receptor recognizes is not known. Sequence at one end of the junction differs from germline and may be a read error. Whole blood was collected in K2EDTA tubes by collaborating institutions according to the institutions' own protocols. For TCRbeta analysis, collaborator samples were shipped as frozen whole blood, as isolated PBMCs, or as DNA extracted from either sample type. TCRbeta CDR3 regions were amplified from genomic DNA by means of the immunoSEQ Assay, a bias-controlled multiplex PCR. On the authors' methods: The number of nucleated cells in each sample was estimated by amplification of reference gene primers within the assay. To quantify the absolute abundance of each unique TCRbeta CDR3 rearrangement, sequence reads were collapsed and filtered. For each sample, productive Simpson clonality was calculated as the square root of Simpson's diversity index over productive rearrangements. Entries here come from immuneACCESS through TCRdb and include only in-frame sequences with V and J called. Some clones fail to appear in such tables; in the studies checked, an unresolved V gene covers under half of the shortfall, and the cause of the remainder is unknown. V, J and clone size were drawn from that table, and D and trimming were deduced from the DNA. This sample holds some 180,000 clones; 85% were observed only once. The top ten hold 6.5% to 9% of the sample.

Per the germline V gene, SGHRS is the CDR1 and YFSETQ is the CDR2. Measured from the cysteine to the phenylalanine, the CDR3 is 15 residues long. The only DNA kept is the CDR3, 45 bases in frame from the first base. The rearranged chain carries TRBV5-1 and TRBJ1-1; 7 junctional bases match TRBD1. Sequenced: peripheral blood. This receptor was taken from a woman aged 60-75 years with acute or convalescent COVID-19. DNA sequence: TGCTCCAGTTCTCAGGGGGATTATATGAACACTGAAGCTTTCTTT. This encodes CSSSQGDYMNTEAFF. When the CDR3 is completed using the reference TRBV5-1 and TRBJ1-1 genes on either side, the full variable domain is KAGVTQTPRYLIKTRGQQVTLSCSPISGHRSVSWYQQTPGQGLQFLFEYFSETQRNKGNFPGRFSGRQFSNSRSEMNVSTLELGDSALYLCSSSQGDYMNTEAFFGQGTRLTVV.